Each of the 8 T cell receptor beta chains below was sequenced from the same sample in a study of human T cells and chemical hapten exposure listed by TCRdb under 2021. The sample's time point label is to be understood as: patch test 2, 6 weeks after DPC sensitization. The sample's treatment or condition label, decoded: therapeutic diphenylcyclopropenone sensitization with weekly scalp DPC. Receptor amplification or capture employed RACE. The sequencing machine was a NextSeq 500. TCRdb passed the public sequencing reads through fastp at Q25 and MiXCR, retaining productive beta sequences. CDR3 protein duplicates are merged, each entry listing the most common genes and DNA. The sample includes some 100,000 distinct CDR3 sequences, with about a tenth observed a single time. Together, the top ten hold about 3.1% of the sample. The sequenced sample was whole blood, obtained in connection with sensitization to the hapten diphenylcyclopropenone (DPC). The receptors were gathered from a woman in her 40s with alopecia areata. Some clones in this sample may be carry-over from other donors' samples.

This clonotype was counted many times. An end of the junction differs from the germline gene, which may be a read error. V usage is TRBV5-1 and J usage is TRBJ2-7; tentative D call: TRBD1 (7 bases). The CDR3 covers 15 residues. The V gene's germline CDR1 is SGHRS and CDR2 YFSETQ. CDR3 DNA sequence: TGCGCCAGCAGCCCCGCGGGACAGCCCTCCGACGAGCAGTACTTC. Translation: CASSPAGQPSDEQYF.

Written as DNA, the CDR3 is TGTGCCAGCAGCGAAACCGGGACAGGAGGGGGCTATGGCTACACCTTC. Encoded protein: CASSETGTGGGYGYTF. The chain links TRBV9 to TRBJ1-2, with TRBD1 matching 8 bases. CDR1 SGDLS and CDR2 YYNGEE come from the germline V gene. This CDR3 spans 16 amino acids. After removal of 3 bases from V and 4 bases from J, the junction contained 11 bases not matched to a gene.

This clonotype was observed a handful of times. The chain uses TRBV6-6 and TRBJ2-1; TRBD1 or TRBD2 may be the D gene (5 bases each). Trimming stripped 5 bases from V and 7 bases from J, with 18 bases between. The CDR3 is 15 residues long. Germline assignment: CDR1 MNHNY and CDR2 SVGAGI (reference sequence). The CDR3 DNA sequence: TGTGCCAGCAGTCAGGCGGTTGAGGGGTTTAATGAGCAGTTCTTC. Its translation is CASSQAVEGFNEQFF.

This clonotype was detected ten times or more. This rearrangement joins TRBV4-3 to TRBJ2-7; 10 nucleotides match TRBD1. Looked up from germline, CDR1 is LGHNA and CDR2 is YSLEER. V was clipped by 4 bases and J by 3 bases; unmatched bases: 6. There are 15 residues in the CDR3. The CDR3 region has the DNA TGCGCCAGCAGCCCAGCTGGACAGGGGGGCTACGAGCAGTACTTC. Protein: CASSPAGQGGYEQYF.

This clonotype showed up many times. This sequence joins TRBV5-1 and TRBJ2-7; no firm D call. Germline CDR1 reads SGHRS; CDR2 reads YFSETQ. This CDR3 is built from 14 residues. The V end was cut by 6 bases, the J end by 0 bases, with 13 bases between. CDR3 bases: TGCGCCAGCACCAGCACTTGGAGCTCCTACGAGCAGTACTTC. This translates into CASTSTWSSYEQYF.

This clonotype showed up many times. This sequence joins TRBV12-3 or TRBV12-4 and TRBJ2-7; D gene unclear. V lost 3 bases, J lost 3 bases, and 6 bases lay in between. CDR3 size: 12 residues. The CDR3 protein is CASSLGSYEQYF. DNA for the CDR3: TGTGCCAGCAGTTTGGGCAGCTACGAGCAGTACTTC.

This clonotype came up a few times. The V gene is TRBV7-2, the J gene TRBJ1-2; D is undetermined. The CDR3 is 15 residues long. Germline V gives CDR1 SGHTA, CDR2 FQGNSA. V gave up 7 bases and J gave up 6 bases, with 21 bases separating them. The CDR3 region has the DNA TGTGCCAGCACCTACTCCTTTTCGGTTGGCGATGGCTACACCTTC. Its translation is CASTYSFSVGDGYTF.

This clonotype was observed at least ten times. V and J are TRBV14 and TRBJ2-5, with D perhaps TRBD1 (6 bases). V lost 0 bases and J 4 bases, leaving 12 bases between the germline ends. Germline V CDR1 and CDR2: SGHDN, FVKESK. This CDR3 is built from 15 residues. The chain's CDR3 is CASSQEQGPIETQYF. The CDR3 DNA sequence: TGTGCCAGCAGCCAAGAGCAGGGGCCGATAGAGACCCAGTACTTC.